This T cell receptor beta chain was sequenced during a study of sequential checkpoint blockade in melanoma (dated by TCRdb to about 2019). In terms of the full investigation: In a 1:1 randomization, patients received either first-line nivolumab then ipilimumab (arm A) or ipilimumab then nivolumab (arm B). Maintenance nivolumab came after each of the two trial sequences.

The sample's treatment or condition, from its label and the paper: randomized to nivolumab then ipilimumab (arm A) or the reverse (arm B). None of the trial patients had been given prior DNA-damaging chemotherapy. Live CD3+CD8+ cells negative for CD19 and CD56 were sorted from thawed PBMCs on a FACS Aria II flow cytometer. Samples were obtained from patients with melanoma enrolled in CheckMate 064, a randomized, open-label phase II trial of sequential checkpoint blockade. Leukapheresis was used to collect peripheral blood mononuclear cells, which were then purified with Ficoll-Paque and frozen in human serum with roughly 9% DMSO. Purity of sorted blood CD3+CD8+ cells was verified at >95% immediately after sorting, followed by DNA extraction. The immunoSEQ Assay was used to immunosequence TCRbeta CDR3 regions from genomic DNA. Before high-throughput sequencing, the genomic DNA was amplified using bias-controlled multiplex PCR. The study's processing was this. To quantify the absolute abundance of each unique TCRbeta CDR3 region, the sequences were collapsed and filtered. Clonality, defined as 1 minus Pielou's evenness, was calculated using only productive rearrangements. Clones with significantly greater frequencies in on-treatment versus baseline samples were identified using a previously published method. TCRdb's version of the immuneACCESS table is confined to in-frame rearrangements and falls short of the full clone set. An unresolved V gene accounts for under half of the shortfall where checked; the remainder is of unknown origin. The V and J calls and the clone size are those of that table, but D and trimming were determined from the DNA. Counted in this sample were around 10,000 clones; around 78% of them appeared once. The ten top clones hold 36% of the sample.

Points the paper makes about the study in general: Larger, independent patient cohorts are needed to validate the response-prediction model that combines TCR metrics and mutation burden.

As regards this clone: What this receptor recognizes is not known. Per-nucleotide qualities are absent, and no much larger clonotype sits a single base away.

Per the germline V gene, KGHSH is the CDR1 and LQKENI is the CDR2. Relative to germline, V is missing 3 bases and J is missing 2 bases, with 4 bases of the junction outside any gene match. The CDR3 covers 15 residues, taking in both the cysteine and the phenylalanine. CDR3 DNA is the only sequence kept; it has 45 bases, read in frame from the first base. The TCR originated in a human donor with melanoma. The sample in question was CD8+ T cells sorted from blood (inferred from file names), obtained from a patient given nivolumab and ipilimumab in sequence. The V and J genes are TRBV18 and TRBJ2-1; TRBD2 matches 7 bases in the middle. The DNA sequence is as follows: TGTGCCAGCTCACCTTTGGGGGGGACCTACAATGAGCAGTTCTTC. This encodes CASSPLGGTYNEQFF. Reference TRBV18 and TRBJ2-1 proteins supply the regions before and after the CDR3; the full variable domain is: NAGVMQNPRHLVRRRGQEARLRCSPMKGHSHVYWYRQLPEEGLKFMVYLQKENIIDESGMPKERFSAEFPKEGPSILRIQQVVRGDSAAYFCASSPLGGTYNEQFFGPGTRLTVL.